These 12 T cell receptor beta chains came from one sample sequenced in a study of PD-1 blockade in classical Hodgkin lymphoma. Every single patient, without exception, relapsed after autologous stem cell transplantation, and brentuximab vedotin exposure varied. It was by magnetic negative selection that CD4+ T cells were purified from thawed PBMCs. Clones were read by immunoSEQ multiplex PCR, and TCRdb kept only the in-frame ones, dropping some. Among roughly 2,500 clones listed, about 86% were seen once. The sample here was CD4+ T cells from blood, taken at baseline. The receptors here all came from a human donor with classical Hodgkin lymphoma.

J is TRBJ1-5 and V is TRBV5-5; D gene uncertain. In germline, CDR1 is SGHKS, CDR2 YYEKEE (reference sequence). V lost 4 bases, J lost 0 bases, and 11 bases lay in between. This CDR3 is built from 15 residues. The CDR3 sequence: CASSRNGDSNQPQHF. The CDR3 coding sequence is TGTGCCAGCAGCCGTAACGGGGATAGCAATCAGCCCCAGCATTTT.

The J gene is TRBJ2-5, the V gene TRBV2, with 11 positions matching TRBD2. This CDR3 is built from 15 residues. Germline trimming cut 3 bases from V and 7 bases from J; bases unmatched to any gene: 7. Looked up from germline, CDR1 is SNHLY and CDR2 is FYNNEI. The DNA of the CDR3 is TGTGCCAGCAGTGATGTTAGCGGGAGGGCCGGGACCCAGTACTTC. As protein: CASSDVSGRAGTQYF.

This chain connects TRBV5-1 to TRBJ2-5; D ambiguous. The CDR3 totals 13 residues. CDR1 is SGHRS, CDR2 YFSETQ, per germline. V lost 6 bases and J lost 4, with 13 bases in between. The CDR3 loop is CASNIGRGETQYF. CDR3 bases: TGCGCCAGCAACATTGGGCGAGGAGAGACCCAGTACTTC.

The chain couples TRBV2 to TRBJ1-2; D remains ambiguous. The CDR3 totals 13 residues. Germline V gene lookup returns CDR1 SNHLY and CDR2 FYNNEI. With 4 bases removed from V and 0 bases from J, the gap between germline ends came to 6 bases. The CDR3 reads CASSAETNYGYTF. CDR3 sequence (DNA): TGTGCCAGCAGTGCAGAGACTAACTATGGCTACACCTTC.

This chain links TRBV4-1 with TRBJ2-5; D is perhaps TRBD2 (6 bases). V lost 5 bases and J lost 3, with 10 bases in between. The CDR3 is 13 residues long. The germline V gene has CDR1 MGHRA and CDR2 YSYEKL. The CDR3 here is CASSLREEETQYF. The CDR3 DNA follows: TGCGCCAGCAGCTTAAGGGAGGAAGAGACCCAGTACTTC.

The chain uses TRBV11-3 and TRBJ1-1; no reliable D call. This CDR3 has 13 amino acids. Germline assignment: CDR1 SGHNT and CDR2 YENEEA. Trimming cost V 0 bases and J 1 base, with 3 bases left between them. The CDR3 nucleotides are TGTGCCAGCAGCTTAGAACGGAACACTGAAGCTTTCTTT. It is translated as CASSLERNTEAFF.

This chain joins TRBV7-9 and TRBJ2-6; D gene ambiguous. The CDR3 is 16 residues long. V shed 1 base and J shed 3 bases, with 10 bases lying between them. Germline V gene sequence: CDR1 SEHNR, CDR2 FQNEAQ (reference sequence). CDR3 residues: CASSLGTHIGANVLTF. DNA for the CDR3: TGTGCCAGCAGCTTAGGGACCCATATTGGGGCCAACGTCCTGACTTTC.

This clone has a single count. CDR3 loop: CASSLQGSLGYGYTF. In nucleotides, the CDR3 is TGTGCCAGCAGCTTACAGGGGTCCTTGGGCTATGGCTACACCTTC. V gene TRBV5-4 combines with J gene TRBJ1-2, with 7 bases fitting TRBD1. V shed 2 bases and J 4 bases; nucleotides not matched to a gene: 8. The CDR3 is 15 amino acids. From germline, CDR1 is SGHNT and CDR2 YYREEE (reference sequence).

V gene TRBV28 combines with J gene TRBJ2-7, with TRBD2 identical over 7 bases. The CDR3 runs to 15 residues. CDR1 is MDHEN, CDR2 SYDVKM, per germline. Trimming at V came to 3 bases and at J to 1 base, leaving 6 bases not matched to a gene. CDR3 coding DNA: TGTGCCAGCAGTTTCGCGGCTAGCGGATCCTACGAGCAGTACTTC. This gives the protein CASSFAASGSYEQYF. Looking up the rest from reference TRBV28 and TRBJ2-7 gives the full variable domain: DVKVTQSSRYLVKRTGEKVFLECVQDMDHENMFWYRQDPGLGLRLIYFSYDVKMKEKGDIPEGYSVSREKKERFSLILESASTNQTSMYLCASSFAASGSYEQYFGPGTRLTVT.

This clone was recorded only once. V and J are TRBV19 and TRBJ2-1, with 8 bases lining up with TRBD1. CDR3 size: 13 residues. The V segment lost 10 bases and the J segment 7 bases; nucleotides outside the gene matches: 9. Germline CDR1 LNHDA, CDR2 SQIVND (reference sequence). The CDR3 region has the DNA TGTGCCACTAGACAGGGGCATTATAATGAGCAGTTCTTC. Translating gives CATRQGHYNEQFF. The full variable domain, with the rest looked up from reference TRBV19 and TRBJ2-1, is DGGITQSPKYLFRKEGQNVTLSCEQNLNHDAMYWYRQDPGQGLRLIYYSQIVNDFQKGDIAEGYSVSREKKESFPLTVTSAQKNPTAFYLCATRQGHYNEQFFGPGTRLTVL.

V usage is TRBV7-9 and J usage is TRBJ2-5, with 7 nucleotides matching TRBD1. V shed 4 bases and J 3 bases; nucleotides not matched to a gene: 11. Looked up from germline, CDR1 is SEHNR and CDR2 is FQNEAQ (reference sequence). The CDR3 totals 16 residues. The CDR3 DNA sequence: TGTGCCAGCAGCTCCTTGGACAGGACCCTTGAAGAGACCCAGTACTTC. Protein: CASSSLDRTLEETQYF.

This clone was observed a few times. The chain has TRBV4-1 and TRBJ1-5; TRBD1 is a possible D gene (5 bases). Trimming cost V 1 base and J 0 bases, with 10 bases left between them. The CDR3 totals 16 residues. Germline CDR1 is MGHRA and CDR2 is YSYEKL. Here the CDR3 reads CASSQVWDLSNQPQHF. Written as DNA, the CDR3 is TGCGCCAGCAGCCAAGTGTGGGACCTTAGCAATCAGCCCCAGCATTTT.